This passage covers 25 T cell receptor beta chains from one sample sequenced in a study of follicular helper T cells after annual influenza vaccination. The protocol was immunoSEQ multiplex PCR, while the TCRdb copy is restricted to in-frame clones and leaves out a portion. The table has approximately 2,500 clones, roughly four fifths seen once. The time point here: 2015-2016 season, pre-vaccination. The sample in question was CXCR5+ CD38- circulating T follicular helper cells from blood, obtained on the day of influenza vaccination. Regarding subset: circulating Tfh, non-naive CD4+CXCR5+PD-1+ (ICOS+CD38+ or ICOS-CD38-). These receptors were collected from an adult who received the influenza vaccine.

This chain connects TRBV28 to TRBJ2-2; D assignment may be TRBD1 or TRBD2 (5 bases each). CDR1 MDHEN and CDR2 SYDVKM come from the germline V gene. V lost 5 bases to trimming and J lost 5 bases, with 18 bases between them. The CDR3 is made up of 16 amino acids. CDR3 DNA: TGTGCCAGCAGTCCGATGGGACGTGTGGGGACCGGGGAGCTGTTTTTT. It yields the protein CASSPMGRVGTGELFF.

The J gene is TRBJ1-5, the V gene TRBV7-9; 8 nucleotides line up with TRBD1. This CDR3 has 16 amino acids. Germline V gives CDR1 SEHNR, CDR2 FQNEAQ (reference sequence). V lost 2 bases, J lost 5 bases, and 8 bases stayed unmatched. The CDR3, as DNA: TGTGCCAGCAGCTTAAGCAGAGACAGGGGCGATCAGCCCCAGCATTTT. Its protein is CASSLSRDRGDQPQHF.

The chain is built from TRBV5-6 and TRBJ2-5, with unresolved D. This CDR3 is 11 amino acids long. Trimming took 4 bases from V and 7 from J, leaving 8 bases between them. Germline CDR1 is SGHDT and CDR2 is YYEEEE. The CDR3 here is CASSIGWTQYF. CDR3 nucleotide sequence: TGTGCCAGCAGCATCGGGTGGACCCAGTACTTC.

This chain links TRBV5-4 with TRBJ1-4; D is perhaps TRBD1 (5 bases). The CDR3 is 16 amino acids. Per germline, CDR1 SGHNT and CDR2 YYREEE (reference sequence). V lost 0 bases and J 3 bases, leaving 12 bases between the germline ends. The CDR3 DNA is TGTGCCAGCAGCTTGGCGGGGGGGACGGCTAATGAAAAACTGTTTTTT. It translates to CASSLAGGTANEKLFF. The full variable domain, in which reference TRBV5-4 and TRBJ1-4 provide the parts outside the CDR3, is ETGVTQSPTHLIKTRGQQVTLRCSSQSGHNTVSWYQQALGQGPQFIFQYYREEENGRGNFPPRFSGLQFPNYSSELNVNALELDDSALYLCASSLAGGTANEKLFFGSGTQLSVL.

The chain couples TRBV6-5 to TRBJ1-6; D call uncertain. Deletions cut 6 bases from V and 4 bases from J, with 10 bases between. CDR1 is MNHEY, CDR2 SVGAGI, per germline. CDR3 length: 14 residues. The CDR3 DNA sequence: TGTGCCAGCAGCGAGGATTGGTATAATTCACCCCTCCACTTT. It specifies CASSEDWYNSPLHF.

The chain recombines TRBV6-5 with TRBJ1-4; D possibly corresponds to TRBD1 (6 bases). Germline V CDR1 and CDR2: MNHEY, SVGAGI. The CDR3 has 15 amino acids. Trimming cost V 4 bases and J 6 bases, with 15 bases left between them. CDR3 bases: TGTGCCAGCAGTTTGAAGGGACATCAATATGAAAAACTGTTTTTT. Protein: CASSLKGHQYEKLFF.

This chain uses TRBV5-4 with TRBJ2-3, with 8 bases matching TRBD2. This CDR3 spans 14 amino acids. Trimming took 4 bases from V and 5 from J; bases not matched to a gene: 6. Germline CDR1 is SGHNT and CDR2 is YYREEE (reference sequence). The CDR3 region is CASSPGLAIDTQYF. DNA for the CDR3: TGTGCCAGCAGCCCAGGACTAGCAATAGATACGCAGTATTTT.

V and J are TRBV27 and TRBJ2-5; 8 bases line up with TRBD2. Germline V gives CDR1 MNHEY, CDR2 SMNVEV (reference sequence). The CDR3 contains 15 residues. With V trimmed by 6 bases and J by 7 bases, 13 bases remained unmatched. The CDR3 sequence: CASRAAGGAEGTQYF. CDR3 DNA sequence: TGTGCCAGCAGGGCGGCCGGGGGGGCCGAGGGGACCCAGTACTTC.

CDR3 sequence reads: CASSSTGTYGETQYF. The CDR3, as DNA: TGTGCCAGCAGTTCGACAGGGACGTACGGAGAGACCCAGTACTTC. The chain employs TRBV27 and TRBJ2-5; 7 nucleotides align to TRBD1. J was trimmed by 4 bases and V by 4 bases; bases with no gene match: 9. Germline CDR1 MNHEY, CDR2 SMNVEV (reference sequence). The CDR3 runs 15 residues.

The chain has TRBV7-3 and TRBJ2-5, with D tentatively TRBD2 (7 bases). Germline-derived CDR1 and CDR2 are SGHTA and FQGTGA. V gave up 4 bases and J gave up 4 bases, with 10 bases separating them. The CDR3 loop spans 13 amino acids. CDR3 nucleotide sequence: TGTGCCAGCAGCTCGGGGGGCCGAGAGACCCAGTACTTC. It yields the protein CASSSGGRETQYF.

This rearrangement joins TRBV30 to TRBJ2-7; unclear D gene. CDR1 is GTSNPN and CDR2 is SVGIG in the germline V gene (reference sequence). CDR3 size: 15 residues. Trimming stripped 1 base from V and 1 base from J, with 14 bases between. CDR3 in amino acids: CAWSDRGLKSYEQYF. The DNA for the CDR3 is TGTGCCTGGAGTGACCGCGGCCTGAAATCCTACGAGCAGTACTTC.

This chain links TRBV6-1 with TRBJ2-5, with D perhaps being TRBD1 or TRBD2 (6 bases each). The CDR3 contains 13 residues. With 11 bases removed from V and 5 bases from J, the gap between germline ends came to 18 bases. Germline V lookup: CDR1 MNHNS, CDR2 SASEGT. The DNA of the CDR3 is TGTGCCGCTCATATAAGAGGGGGGGAGACCCAGTACTTC. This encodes CAAHIRGGETQYF.

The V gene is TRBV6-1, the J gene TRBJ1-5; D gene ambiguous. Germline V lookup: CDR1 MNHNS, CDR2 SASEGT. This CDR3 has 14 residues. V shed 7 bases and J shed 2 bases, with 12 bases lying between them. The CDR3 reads CASNAAAGNQPQHF. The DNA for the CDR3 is TGTGCCAGCAATGCTGCAGCGGGCAATCAGCCCCAGCATTTT.

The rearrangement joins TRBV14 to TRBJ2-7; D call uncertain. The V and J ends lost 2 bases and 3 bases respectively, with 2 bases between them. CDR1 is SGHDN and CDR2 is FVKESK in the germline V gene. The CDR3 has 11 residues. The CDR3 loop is CASSQYYEQYF. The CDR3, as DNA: TGTGCCAGCAGCCAATACTACGAGCAGTACTTC.

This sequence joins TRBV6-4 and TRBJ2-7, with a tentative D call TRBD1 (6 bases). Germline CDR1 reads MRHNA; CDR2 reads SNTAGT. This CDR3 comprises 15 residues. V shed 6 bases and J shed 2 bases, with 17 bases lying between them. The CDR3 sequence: CASRSIFPGAYEQYF. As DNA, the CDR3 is TGTGCCAGCAGATCTATTTTTCCAGGGGCCTACGAGCAGTACTTC.

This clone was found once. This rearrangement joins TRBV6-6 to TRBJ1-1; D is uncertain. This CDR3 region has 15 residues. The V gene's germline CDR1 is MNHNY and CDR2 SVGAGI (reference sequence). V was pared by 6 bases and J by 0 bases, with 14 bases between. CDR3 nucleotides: TGTGCCAGCAGCCCTCCCGGGATAATGAACACTGAAGCTTTCTTT. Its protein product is CASSPPGIMNTEAFF.

The CDR3 reads CAWSFSGLEYRGDTQYF. The CDR3 nucleotides read TGTGCCTGGAGTTTCTCGGGACTAGAGTATAGGGGAGATACGCAGTATTTT. The rearrangement joins TRBV30 to TRBJ2-3, with TRBD2 identical over 8 bases. J lost 5 bases, V lost 2 bases, and 15 bases had no gene match. The length of the CDR3 is 17 residues. Germline V gene lookup returns CDR1 GTSNPN and CDR2 SVGIG (reference sequence). Drawing the rest from reference TRBV30 and TRBJ2-3, the complete variable domain is SQTIHQWPATLVQPVGSPLSLECTVEGTSNPNLYWYRQAAGRGLQLLFYSVGIGQISSEVPQNLSASRPQDRQFILSSKKLLLSDSGFYLCAWSFSGLEYRGDTQYFGPGTRLTVL.

The CDR3 loop reads CASSLEYTGELFF. As DNA, the CDR3 is TGCGCCAGCAGCTTAGAGTACACCGGGGAGCTGTTTTTT. This chain connects TRBV5-1 to TRBJ2-2; D unresolved. Germline values: CDR1 SGHRS, CDR2 YFSETQ. This CDR3 is built from 13 residues. With 2 bases removed from V and 3 bases from J, the gap between germline ends came to 5 bases.

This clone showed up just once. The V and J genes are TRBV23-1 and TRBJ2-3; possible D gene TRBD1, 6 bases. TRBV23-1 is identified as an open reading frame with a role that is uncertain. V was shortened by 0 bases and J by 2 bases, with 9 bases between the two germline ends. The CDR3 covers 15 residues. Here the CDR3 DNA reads TGCGCCAGCAGTCAATCGGGGGCTACCACAGATACGCAGTATTTT. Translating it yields CASSQSGATTDTQYF.

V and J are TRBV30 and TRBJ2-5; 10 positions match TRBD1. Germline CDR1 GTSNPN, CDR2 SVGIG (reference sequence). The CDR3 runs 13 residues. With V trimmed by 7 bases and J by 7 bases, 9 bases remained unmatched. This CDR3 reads CASSGQGISTQYF. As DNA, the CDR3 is TGTGCCTCATCGGGACAGGGGATTTCGACCCAGTACTTC.

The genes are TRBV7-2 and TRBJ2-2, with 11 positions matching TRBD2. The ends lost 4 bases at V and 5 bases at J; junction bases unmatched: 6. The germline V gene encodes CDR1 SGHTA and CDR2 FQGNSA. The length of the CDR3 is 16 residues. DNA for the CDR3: TGTGCCAGCAGCTATAGCGGGAGGGCCCGGACCGGGGAGCTGTTTTTT. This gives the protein CASSYSGRARTGELFF.

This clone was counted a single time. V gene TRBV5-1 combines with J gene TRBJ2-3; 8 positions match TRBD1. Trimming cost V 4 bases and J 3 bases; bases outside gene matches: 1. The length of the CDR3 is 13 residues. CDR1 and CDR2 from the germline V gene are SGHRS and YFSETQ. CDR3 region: CASSGQGTDTQYF. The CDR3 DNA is TGCGCCAGCAGCGGACAGGGAACAGATACGCAGTATTTT. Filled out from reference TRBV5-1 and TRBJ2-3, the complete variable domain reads KAGVTQTPRYLIKTRGQQVTLSCSPISGHRSVSWYQQTPGQGLQFLFEYFSETQRNKGNFPGRFSGRQFSNSRSEMNVSTLELGDSALYLCASSGQGTDTQYFGPGTRLTVL.

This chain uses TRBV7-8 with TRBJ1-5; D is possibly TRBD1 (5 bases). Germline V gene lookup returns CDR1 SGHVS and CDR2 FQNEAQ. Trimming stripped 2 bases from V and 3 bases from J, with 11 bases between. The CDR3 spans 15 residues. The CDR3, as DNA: TGTGCCAGCAGCTTACAGGGCAGGAACAATCAGCCCCAGCATTTT. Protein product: CASSLQGRNNQPQHF.

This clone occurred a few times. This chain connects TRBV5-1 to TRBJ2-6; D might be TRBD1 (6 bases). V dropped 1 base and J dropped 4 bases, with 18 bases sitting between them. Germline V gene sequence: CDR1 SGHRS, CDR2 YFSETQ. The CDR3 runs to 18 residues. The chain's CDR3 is CASSLSGQGVVGANVLTF. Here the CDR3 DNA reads TGCGCCAGCAGCTTGTCGGGACAAGGGGTGGTGGGGGCCAACGTCCTGACTTTC.

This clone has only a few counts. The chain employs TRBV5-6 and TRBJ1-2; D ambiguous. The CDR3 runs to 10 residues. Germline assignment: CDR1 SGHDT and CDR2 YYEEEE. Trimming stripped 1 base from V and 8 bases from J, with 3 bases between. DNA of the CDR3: TGTGCCAGCAGCTTGAACGGCTACACCTTC. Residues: CASSLNGYTF.